This TCR beta chain was retrieved from a study of blood T cell repertoires in COVID-19. Across the study: Both acute and convalescent COVID-19 samples were obtained from the United States, Italy and Spain.

Data came from immunoSEQ multiplex PCR; TCRdb stores just in-frame clones and leaves some out. The data show more than 150,000 clones, roughly 86% seen once. The V gene lost 1 base and the J gene lost 0 bases, with 10 bases spanning the gap. The CDR3 runs to 15 residues. From germline, CDR1 is GTSNPN and CDR2 SVGIG (reference sequence). The material sequenced was peripheral blood. This chain connects TRBV30 to TRBJ1-3, with no clear D. The sequence was obtained from a man aged 35-49 years with active or convalescent COVID-19. The DNA for the CDR3 is TGTGCCTGGAGTGAATCCGCGAGCTCTGGAAACACCATATATTTT. Protein: CAWSESASSGNTIYF.